The TCR beta chain described here comes from a study of blood T cell repertoires in COVID-19. Overall study: Specimens from acute and convalescent COVID-19 originated in the United States, Italy and Spain. Sources were T cells, B-cell-depleted T cells, or PBMCs; the material itself was cDNA or gDNA.

TCRdb keeps only in-frame clones here, not all; method: immunoSEQ multiplex PCR. This sample has approximately 150,000 clones, with 75% to 90% found just once. Germline V lookup: CDR1 SGHNT, CDR2 YYREEE (reference sequence). The junction had 3 bases not matched to a gene; V was cut back by 4 bases and J by 1 base. The CDR3 is 14 amino acids. This TCR was sampled from a woman aged 55-69 years with active COVID-19. Sequencing was done on a sample of peripheral blood. The J gene is TRBJ2-5, the V gene TRBV5-4; 8 nucleotides line up with TRBD2. For the CDR3, the DNA is TGTGCCAGCAGCCGGAGCGGGAGCCAAGAGACCCAGTACTTC. Translating it yields CASSRSGSQETQYF. Complete variable domain (other parts from reference TRBV5-4 and TRBJ2-5): ETGVTQSPTHLIKTRGQQVTLRCSSQSGHNTVSWYQQALGQGPQFIFQYYREEENGRGNFPPRFSGLQFPNYSSELNVNALELDDSALYLCASSRSGSQETQYFGPGTRLLVL.